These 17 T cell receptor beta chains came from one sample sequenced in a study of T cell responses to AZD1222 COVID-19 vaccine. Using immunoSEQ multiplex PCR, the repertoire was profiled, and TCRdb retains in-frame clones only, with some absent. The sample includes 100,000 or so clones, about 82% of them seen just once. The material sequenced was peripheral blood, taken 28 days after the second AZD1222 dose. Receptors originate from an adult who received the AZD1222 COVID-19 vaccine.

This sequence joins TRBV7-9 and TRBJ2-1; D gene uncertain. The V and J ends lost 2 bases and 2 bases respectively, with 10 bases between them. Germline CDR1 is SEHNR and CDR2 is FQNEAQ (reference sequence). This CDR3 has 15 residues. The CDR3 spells CASSLTFPTYNEQFF. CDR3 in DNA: TGTGCCAGCAGCTTAACTTTCCCCACCTACAATGAGCAGTTCTTC.

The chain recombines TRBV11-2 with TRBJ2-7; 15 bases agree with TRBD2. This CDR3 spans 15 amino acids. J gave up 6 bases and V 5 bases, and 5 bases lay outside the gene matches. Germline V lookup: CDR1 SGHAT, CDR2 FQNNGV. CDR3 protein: CASSPPGLAGGEQYF. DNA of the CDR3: TGTGCCAGCAGCCCCCCGGGACTAGCGGGAGGCGAGCAGTACTTC. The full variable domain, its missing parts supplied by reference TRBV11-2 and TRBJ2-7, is EAGVAQSPRYKIIEKRQSVAFWCNPISGHATLYWYQQILGQGPKLLIQFQNNGVVDDSQLPKDRFSAERLKGVDSTLKIQPAKLEDSAVYLCASSPPGLAGGEQYFGPGTRLTVT.

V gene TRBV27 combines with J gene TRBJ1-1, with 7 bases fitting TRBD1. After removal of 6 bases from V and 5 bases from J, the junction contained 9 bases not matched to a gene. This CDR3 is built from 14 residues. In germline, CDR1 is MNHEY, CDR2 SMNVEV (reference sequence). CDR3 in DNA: TGTGCCAGCAGGAATACAGGGGCCCGTACTGAAGCTTTCTTT. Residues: CASRNTGARTEAFF.

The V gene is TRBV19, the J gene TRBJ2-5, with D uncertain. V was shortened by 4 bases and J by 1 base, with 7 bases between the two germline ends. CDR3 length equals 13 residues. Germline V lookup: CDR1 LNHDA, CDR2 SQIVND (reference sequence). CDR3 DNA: TGTGCCAGTAGTACCGGACGCCAAGAGACCCAGTACTTC. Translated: CASSTGRQETQYF. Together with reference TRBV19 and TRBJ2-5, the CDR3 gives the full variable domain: DGGITQSPKYLFRKEGQNVTLSCEQNLNHDAMYWYRQDPGQGLRLIYYSQIVNDFQKGDIAEGYSVSREKKESFPLTVTSAQKNPTAFYLCASSTGRQETQYFGPGTRLLVL.

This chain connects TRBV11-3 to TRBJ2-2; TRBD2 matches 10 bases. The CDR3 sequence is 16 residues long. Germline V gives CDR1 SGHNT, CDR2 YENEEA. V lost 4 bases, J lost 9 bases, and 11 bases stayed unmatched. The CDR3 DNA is TGTGCCAGCAGCTCTAGCGGGAGATTCGGTTGGAGGGAGCTGTTTTTT. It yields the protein CASSSSGRFGWRELFF.

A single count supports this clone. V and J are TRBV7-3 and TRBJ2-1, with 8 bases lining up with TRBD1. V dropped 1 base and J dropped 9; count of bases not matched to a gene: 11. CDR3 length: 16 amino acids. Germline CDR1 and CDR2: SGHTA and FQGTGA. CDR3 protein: CASSLIGQGAGVEQFF. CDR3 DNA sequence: TGTGCCAGCAGCTTAATCGGGCAGGGGGCCGGTGTTGAGCAGTTCTTC. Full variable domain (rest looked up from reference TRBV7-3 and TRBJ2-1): GAGVSQTPSNKVTEKGKYVELRCDPISGHTALYWYRQSLGQGPEFLIYFQGTGAADDSGLPNDRFFAVRPEGSVSTLKIQRTERGDSAVYLCASSLIGQGAGVEQFFGPGTRLTVL.

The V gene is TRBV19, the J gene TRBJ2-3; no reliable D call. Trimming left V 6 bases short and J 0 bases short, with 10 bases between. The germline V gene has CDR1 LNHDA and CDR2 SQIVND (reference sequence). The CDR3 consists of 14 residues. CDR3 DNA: TGTGCCAGTAGCTGGCAGATGAGCACAGATACGCAGTATTTT. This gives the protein CASSWQMSTDTQYF.

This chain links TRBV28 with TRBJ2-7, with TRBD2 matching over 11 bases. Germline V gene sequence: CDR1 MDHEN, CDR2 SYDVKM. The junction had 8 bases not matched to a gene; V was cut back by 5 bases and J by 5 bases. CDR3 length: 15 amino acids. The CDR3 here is CASSALAGGVHEQYF. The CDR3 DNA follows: TGTGCCAGCAGTGCCCTAGCGGGAGGAGTCCACGAGCAGTACTTC.

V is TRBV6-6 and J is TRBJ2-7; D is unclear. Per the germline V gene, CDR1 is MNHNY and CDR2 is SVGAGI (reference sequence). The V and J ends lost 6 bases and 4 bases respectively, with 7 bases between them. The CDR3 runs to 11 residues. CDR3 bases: TGTGCCAGCAGCACAGCGTACGAGCAGTACTTC. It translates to CASSTAYEQYF.

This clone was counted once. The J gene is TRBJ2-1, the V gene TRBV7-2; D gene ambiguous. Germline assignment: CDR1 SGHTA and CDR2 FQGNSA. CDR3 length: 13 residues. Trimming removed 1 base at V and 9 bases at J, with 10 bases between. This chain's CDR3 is CASSLGLRTEQFF. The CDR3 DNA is TGTGCCAGCAGCTTAGGCCTCCGGACTGAGCAGTTCTTC.

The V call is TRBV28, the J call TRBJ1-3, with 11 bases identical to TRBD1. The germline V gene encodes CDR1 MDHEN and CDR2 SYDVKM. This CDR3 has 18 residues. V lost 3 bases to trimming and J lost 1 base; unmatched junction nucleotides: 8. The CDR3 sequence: CASSLHPGTGGSGNTIYF. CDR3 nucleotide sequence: TGTGCCAGCAGTTTGCATCCCGGGACAGGGGGGTCTGGAAACACCATATATTTT.

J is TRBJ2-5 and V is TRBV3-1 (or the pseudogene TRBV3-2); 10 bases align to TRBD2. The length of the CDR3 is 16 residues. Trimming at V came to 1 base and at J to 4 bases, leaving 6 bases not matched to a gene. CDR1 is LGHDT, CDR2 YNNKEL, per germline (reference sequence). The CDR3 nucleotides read TGTGCCAGCAGCCAAGGGGCTAGCGGGAGCCGAGAGACCCAGTACTTC. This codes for CASSQGASGSRETQYF.

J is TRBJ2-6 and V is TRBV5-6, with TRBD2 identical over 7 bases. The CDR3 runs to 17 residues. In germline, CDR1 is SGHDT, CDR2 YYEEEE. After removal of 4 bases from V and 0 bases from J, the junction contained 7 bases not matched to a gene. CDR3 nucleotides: TGTGCCAGCAGCATTAGCGGGTGGTCCTCTGGGGCCAACGTCCTGACTTTC. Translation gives CASSISGWSSGANVLTF.

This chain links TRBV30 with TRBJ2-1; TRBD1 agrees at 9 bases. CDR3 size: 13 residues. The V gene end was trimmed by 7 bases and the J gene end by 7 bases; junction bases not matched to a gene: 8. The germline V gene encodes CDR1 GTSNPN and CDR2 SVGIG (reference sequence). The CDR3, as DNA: TGTGCCTCAGGGACAGGGATGGGGAATGAGCAGTTCTTC. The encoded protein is CASGTGMGNEQFF.

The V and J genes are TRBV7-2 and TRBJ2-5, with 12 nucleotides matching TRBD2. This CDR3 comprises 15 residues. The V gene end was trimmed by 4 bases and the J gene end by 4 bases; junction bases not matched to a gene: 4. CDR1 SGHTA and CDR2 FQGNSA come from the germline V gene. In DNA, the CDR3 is TGTGCCAGCAGCTCACTAGCGGGGGGACGAGAGACCCAGTACTTC. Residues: CASSSLAGGRETQYF.

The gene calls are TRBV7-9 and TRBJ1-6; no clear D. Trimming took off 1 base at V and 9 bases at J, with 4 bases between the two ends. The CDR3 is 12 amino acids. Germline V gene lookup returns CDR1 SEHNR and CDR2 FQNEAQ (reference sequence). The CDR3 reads CASSLEVSPLHF. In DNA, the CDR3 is TGTGCCAGCAGCTTAGAGGTTTCACCCCTCCACTTT.

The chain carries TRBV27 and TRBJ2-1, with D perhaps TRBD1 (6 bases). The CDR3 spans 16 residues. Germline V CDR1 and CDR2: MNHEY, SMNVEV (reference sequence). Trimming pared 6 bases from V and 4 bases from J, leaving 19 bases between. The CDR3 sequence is CASSLGQNSRYNEQFF. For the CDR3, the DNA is TGTGCCAGCAGCCTTGGACAGAACTCCAGGTACAATGAGCAGTTCTTC.